Reported below is one T cell receptor beta chain. Its antigen is unknown. Base qualities are not provided; no much larger clone lies one nucleotide away. Based on the germline V gene, the CDR1 and CDR2 sequences are KGHSH and LQKENI. Germline trimming: 6 bases from V, 6 bases from J; junction bases outside gene matches: 4. Spanning cysteine to phenylalanine, the CDR3 consists of 14 amino acids. The entry retains the CDR3 DNA only, 42 bases that are in frame from base 1. This sample is drawn from a study of T cells after posttransplantation cyclophosphamide (dated by TCRdb to 2016 to 2017). Turning to the overall study: The study tracked T cell repertoire reconstitution by TRB sequencing after myeloablative bone marrow transplantation using posttransplantation cyclophosphamide as GVHD prophylaxis. Samples from about 32 PTCy-treated patients and under 20 related bone marrow donors of those patients were subjected to antigen receptor sequencing. Blood from all 34 PTCy patients with 1-year posttransplant specimens was subjected to TRB sequencing. Public TRB sequences were compared against a database of over 3,500 sequences linked to responses to pathogens, tumor antigens, self-antigens and alloantigens. Because TRA and TRB clonality were tightly correlated in 9 samples, subsequent TCR analyses were focused on TRB only. In 3 patients, TRB sequencing was also performed on up to roughly 3 more blood samples taken 2 to 5.2 years after transplant, and in 4 patients, pretransplant blood was also TRB-sequenced. The study at large found these results: Donor-recipient similarity was low at 1-2 months but increased during the first year, and donor CD8+ memory clones often dominated later blood repertoires. The TRB repertoires of T cells infiltrating skin or GI tract showed only limited overlap with the TRB repertoires of T cells in blood. Across 45 or so patients, TRB clonality was highly associated with recipient CMV seropositivity and CMV reactivation, and PTCy diversity was similar to diversity in CNI/methotrexate controls.

To count as naive, T cells had to be viable CD3+CD4+ or CD3+CD8+ cells with a CCR7+CD45RA+CD45RO-CD95-CD27+CD28+ profile. Related bone marrow donors provided peripheral blood samples on the day of marrow donation. Peripheral blood and bone marrow mononuclear cells were isolated by Ficoll-Hypaque density centrifugation and cryopreserved. CD4+ and CD8+ T cells, including naive and memory subsets, were sorted by FACS on a FACSAria II. TRB sequencing used genomic DNA with the immunoSEQ assay at survey resolution or the hsTCRB kit. On the study's bioinformatics: The immunoSEQ software handled initial read processing, and the LymphoSeq R package was used for repertoire analyses. Clonality was calculated as 1 minus normalized Shannon entropy, and the Gini coefficient was also calculated for each TRB dataset. Phenotypes of unsorted samples were inferred by mapping TRB sequences from sorted subsets of the recipient or donor onto unsorted samples of the same recipient. Sourced from immuneACCESS, this table was stored by TCRdb with only in-frame sequences that have V and J called. A share of the clones is absent; for the studies checked, an unresolved V gene accounts for under half, and the remainder has no known explanation. Clonal size and the V and J genes are those of that table, whereas D and trimming came from the DNA. The sample data list roughly 20,000 clones, and approximately 98% of these were observed just once. Together, the top ten hold roughly 0.15% of the sample.

This receptor was identified in a man aged 35-49 years in good health, CMV-negative, and a related stem cell transplant donor. Material for sequencing was naive CD4+ T cells sorted from PBMCs. The chain was built from TRBV18 and TRBJ2-1, with 11 bases matching TRBD1. The DNA sequence is as follows: TGTGCCAGCTCGGGGGACAGGGGGAGCAATGAGCAGTTCTTC. This codes for CASSGDRGSNEQFF.